These T cell receptor beta chains were read from a single sample in a study of blood T cell repertoires in COVID-19. Data came from immunoSEQ multiplex PCR; TCRdb stores just in-frame clones and leaves some out. Found here are roughly 240,000 clones, roughly 80% of them singletons; the top ten hold 4% to 5%. Sequencing was done on a sample of peripheral blood. The receptor source for this set is a woman in her 70s with acute or convalescent COVID-19. CDR3s include the opening cysteine and the closing phenylalanine or tryptophan. The D gene is left open where the match is weak. Size tells how often a clone was seen (once, few, many) or the class of an expanded clone, and some rows leave it out.

clone size: NA; V gene: TRBV7-2; J gene: TRBJ1-2; D gene: NA; CDR3 DNA: TGTGCCAGCAGCTTAGCCGGGACACGCTATGACTATGGCTACACCTTC; CDR3 protein: CASSLAGTRYDYGYTF
clone size: few; V gene: TRBV12-3/TRBV12-4; J gene: TRBJ1-5; D gene: NA; CDR3 DNA: TGTGCCAGCAGTTTGTCAGGGAATCAGCCCCAGCATTTT; CDR3 protein: CASSLSGNQPQHF
clone size: NA; V gene: TRBV11-2; J gene: TRBJ2-2; D gene: TRBD2; CDR3 DNA: TGTGCCAGCAGCCAAGCCGGGACTACGAACACCGGGGAGCTGTTTTTT; CDR3 protein: CASSQAGTTNTGELFF
clone size: once; V gene: TRBV27; J gene: TRBJ1-6; D gene: TRBD1; CDR3 DNA: TGTGCCAGCAGTTCCCCGCGGACAGGGGCTATAAGTTCACCCCTCCACTTT; CDR3 protein: CASSSPRTGAISSPLHF
clone size: NA; V gene: TRBV9; J gene: TRBJ1-2; D gene: TRBD1; CDR3 DNA: TGTGCCAGCAGCGTAGGGTCGGGACAGGGAGGCTACACCTTC; CDR3 protein: CASSVGSGQGGYTF
clone size: NA; V gene: TRBV28; J gene: TRBJ2-7; D gene: NA; CDR3 DNA: TGTGCCAGCAGTGCCTACAGGGTTCCCTACGAGCAGTACTTC; CDR3 protein: CASSAYRVPYEQYF
clone size: NA; V gene: TRBV7-9; J gene: TRBJ2-5; D gene: TRBD1; CDR3 DNA: TGTGCCAGCAGCTTCCGGATTCGGACAGGGGGCCGGGGGACCCAGTACTTC; CDR3 protein: CASSFRIRTGGRGTQYF
clone size: NA; V gene: TRBV4-2; J gene: TRBJ1-2; D gene: NA; CDR3 DNA: TGTGCCAGCAGCCAAGATGCAGGGAACTATGGCTACACCTTC; CDR3 protein: CASSQDAGNYGYTF
clone size: NA; V gene: TRBV4-3; J gene: TRBJ1-2; D gene: NA; CDR3 DNA: TGCGCCAGCAGCCAAGGACATAGTAACTATGGCTACACCTTC; CDR3 protein: CASSQGHSNYGYTF
clone size: NA; V gene: TRBV9; J gene: TRBJ2-3; D gene: NA; CDR3 DNA: TGTGCCAGCAGCGTAGTGCAGGGTCGGTCCACAGATACGCAGTATTTT; CDR3 protein: CASSVVQGRSTDTQYF
clone size: once; V gene: TRBV4-1; J gene: TRBJ1-4; D gene: TRBD1; CDR3 DNA: TGCGCCAGCAGCCAGGCCGGGACAGGGCTTGAAAAACTGTTTTTT; CDR3 protein: CASSQAGTGLEKLFF
clone size: NA; V gene: TRBV7-9; J gene: TRBJ1-1; D gene: NA; CDR3 DNA: TGTGCCAGCAGCTTAGCGACCGGGGTGAACACTGAAGCTTTCTTT; CDR3 protein: CASSLATGVNTEAFF
clone size: NA; V gene: TRBV7-2; J gene: TRBJ2-1; D gene: TRBD2; CDR3 DNA: TGTGCCAGCCGTAGCGGGGCTCCCTACAATGAGCAGTTCTTC; CDR3 protein: CASRSGAPYNEQFF
clone size: once; V gene: TRBV29-1; J gene: TRBJ1-1; D gene: TRBD1; CDR3 DNA: TGCAGCGTTGAAGACACCGGGACAGGGCGTAACACTGAAGCTTTCTTT; CDR3 protein: CSVEDTGTGRNTEAFF
clone size: NA; V gene: TRBV5-1; J gene: TRBJ2-2; D gene: NA; CDR3 DNA: TGCGCCAGCAGCCCGACACTGACGAACACCGGGGAGCTGTTTTTT; CDR3 protein: CASSPTLTNTGELFF
clone size: NA; V gene: TRBV6-6; J gene: TRBJ1-4; D gene: TRBD1; CDR3 DNA: TGTGCCAGCAGTCCGGGACAGACGTCAACTAATGAAAAACTGTTTTTT; CDR3 protein: CASSPGQTSTNEKLFF
clone size: NA; V gene: TRBV9; J gene: TRBJ1-1; D gene: NA; CDR3 DNA: TGTGCCAGCAGCGTAGCTCACACTGAAGCTTTCTTT; CDR3 protein: CASSVAHTEAFF
clone size: NA; V gene: TRBV7-8; J gene: TRBJ1-2; D gene: TRBD1; CDR3 DNA: TGTGCCAGCAGCCCCCCCGGACAGGAGAACTATGGCTACACCTTC; CDR3 protein: CASSPPGQENYGYTF
clone size: NA; V gene: TRBV7-2; J gene: TRBJ2-6; D gene: TRBD2; CDR3 DNA: TGTGCCAGCAGCTTCATCCTAGCGGGGGCCACCTCTGGGGCCAACGTCCTGACTTTC; CDR3 protein: CASSFILAGATSGANVLTF
clone size: NA; V gene: TRBV18; J gene: TRBJ2-3; D gene: TRBD1; CDR3 DNA: TGTGCCAGCTCTCGCACAGGGGGCTCGGCAGATACGCAGTATTTT; CDR3 protein: CASSRTGGSADTQYF
clone size: NA; V gene: TRBV12-3/TRBV12-4; J gene: TRBJ1-6; D gene: NA; CDR3 DNA: TGTGCCAGCAGGGGCGGGCTTCTCACCCCTCTCCACTTT; CDR3 protein: CASRGGLLTPLHF
clone size: NA; V gene: TRBV5-6; J gene: TRBJ1-2; D gene: NA; CDR3 DNA: TGTGCCAGCAGGCAGGCGGGGGCCCGCTCTAACTATGGCTACACCTTC; CDR3 protein: CASRQAGARSNYGYTF
clone size: NA; V gene: TRBV18; J gene: TRBJ1-5; D gene: NA; CDR3 DNA: TGTGCCAGCTCACACCAGGGGCGAAATAGCAATCAGCCCCAGCATTTT; CDR3 protein: CASSHQGRNSNQPQHF
clone size: once; V gene: TRBV27; J gene: TRBJ2-7; D gene: TRBD1; CDR3 DNA: TGTGCCAGCAGTCCCCCCGGGACAGGGAGGCTCGAGCAGTACTTC; CDR3 protein: CASSPPGTGRLEQYF
clone size: NA; V gene: TRBV5-1; J gene: TRBJ1-4; D gene: NA; CDR3 DNA: TGCGCCAGCAGCTCCGGGACAATTGAGACTAATGAAAAACTGTTTTTT; CDR3 protein: CASSSGTIETNEKLFF
clone size: NA; V gene: TRBV9; J gene: TRBJ2-2; D gene: NA; CDR3 DNA: TGTGCCAGCAGCGTACACGGCGGGGAGCTGTTTTTT; CDR3 protein: CASSVHGGELFF
clone size: NA; V gene: TRBV3-1/TRBV3-2; J gene: TRBJ1-1; D gene: NA; CDR3 DNA: TGTGCCAGCAGCCAGGTGGGGAGTGGTACTGAAGCTTTCTTT; CDR3 protein: CASSQVGSGTEAFF
clone size: once; V gene: TRBV7-2; J gene: TRBJ2-2; D gene: NA; CDR3 DNA: TGTGCCAGCAGCTTAGGTGGAGGGCTGAACACCGGGGAGCTGTTTTTT; CDR3 protein: CASSLGGGLNTGELFF
clone size: many; V gene: TRBV4-1; J gene: TRBJ2-2; D gene: NA; CDR3 DNA: TGCGCCAGCAGCCAAGAGACGAGGATTCGCGCCGGGGAGCTGTTTTTT; CDR3 protein: CASSQETRIRAGELFF
clone size: NA; V gene: TRBV7-2; J gene: TRBJ2-7; D gene: TRBD1; CDR3 DNA: TGTGCCAGCACGACGGGACAGGGTAACGAGCAGTACTTC; CDR3 protein: CASTTGQGNEQYF
clone size: NA; V gene: TRBV29-1; J gene: TRBJ2-4; D gene: TRBD2; CDR3 DNA: TGCAGCGTTGGGGAGGGGAGTGAAAGAAACATTCAGTACTTC; CDR3 protein: CSVGEGSERNIQYF
clone size: NA; V gene: TRBV10-3; J gene: TRBJ2-6; D gene: TRBD2; CDR3 DNA: TGTGCCATCAGCGGACTAGCGGGGGGGCCGACTGGGGCCAACGTCCTGACTTTC; CDR3 protein: CAISGLAGGPTGANVLTF